Listed below are T cell receptor beta chains from one sample, sequenced in a study of CD8+ T cells in alopecia areata. The method was immunoSEQ multiplex PCR; TCRdb's version includes in-frame clones alone and lacks a portion of them. This sample yields about 200,000 clones, of which roughly 60% are seen a single time; over 0.9% belongs to the top ten. Sequenced material: CD4+ T cells sorted from blood, taken at week 24, from a patient treated with tofacitinib. Every receptor here comes from a human donor with alopecia areata. The CDR3 runs from the conserved cysteine through the conserved F or W. A D gene is named only where the DNA matches it firmly. Not every row has a clone size; where given, it reads once, few, many or a size class.

>TRBD2|15|TRBV5-4|few|TRBJ2-3
CASSLERGGTDTQYF
TGTGCCAGCAGCTTAGAGCGGGGGGGAACAGATACGCAGTATTTT
>NA|16|TRBV4-3|NA|TRBJ2-4
CASSQDKGPKGNIQYF
TGCGCCAGCAGCCAAGATAAGGGACCCAAGGGTAACATTCAGTACTTC
>NA|18|TRBV4-1|NA|TRBJ2-3
CASSQGGPGRGPSNTQYF
TGCGCCAGCAGCCAAGGGGGGCCAGGTCGAGGCCCCTCGAATACGCAGTATTTT
>TRBD1|15|TRBV19|NA|TRBJ1-5
CASSIPGQINQPQHF
TGTGCCAGTAGTATTCCGGGACAGATCAATCAGCCCCAGCATTTT
>TRBD1|16|TRBV2|NA|TRBJ1-2
CASSEEATGQGYGYTF
TGTGCCAGCAGTGAAGAGGCGACGGGACAGGGATATGGCTACACCTTC
>NA|17|TRBV25-1|NA|TRBJ1-6
CASSAAGGGREVSPLHF
TGTGCCAGCAGCGCCGCCGGGGGGGGCAGGGAGGTTTCACCCCTCCACTTT
>NA|14|TRBV2|NA|TRBJ2-1
CASSEALRLNEQFF
TGTGCCAGCAGTGAAGCGCTTAGGCTCAATGAGCAGTTCTTC
>NA|15|TRBV5-1|NA|TRBJ1-1
CASSPSGTDNTEAFF
TGCGCCAGCAGCCCATCCGGGACGGACAACACTGAAGCTTTCTTT
>NA|12|TRBV30|once|TRBJ1-1
CAWRLGQLEAFF
TGTGCCTGGCGACTAGGACAGCTTGAAGCTTTCTTT
>NA|13|TRBV7-6|NA|TRBJ2-1
CASSLEAVHEQFF
TGTGCCAGCAGCTTAGAGGCGGTACATGAGCAGTTCTTC
>NA|15|TRBV5-6|NA|TRBJ1-5
CASSPGAGGNQPQHF
TGTGCCAGCAGCCCGGGAGCCGGAGGCAATCAGCCCCAGCATTTT
>NA|13|TRBV30|NA|TRBJ1-2
CAWSVSGRDGYTF
TGTGCCTGGAGTGTAAGTGGTCGAGATGGCTACACCTTC
>NA|12|TRBV29-1|NA|TRBJ1-1
CSVAGTNTEAFF
TGCAGCGTTGCAGGGACGAACACTGAAGCTTTCTTT
>TRBD1|12|TRBV29-1|NA|TRBJ2-7
CSVVGQGSEQYF
TGCAGCGTTGTGGGACAGGGGAGTGAGCAGTACTTC
>NA|14|TRBV5-1|few|TRBJ2-7
CASSPAGEPYEQYF
TGCGCCAGCAGCCCAGCAGGCGAACCCTACGAGCAGTACTTC
>NA|15|TRBV7-2|NA|TRBJ1-5
CASSPPGGGNQPQHF
TGTGCCAGCAGTCCCCCGGGGGGCGGCAATCAGCCCCAGCATTTT
>NA|17|TRBV11-2|NA|TRBJ2-1
CASSPLIDRSSYNEQFF
TGTGCCAGCAGCCCTCTTATTGACAGGAGCTCCTACAATGAGCAGTTCTTC
>NA|14|TRBV29-1|NA|TRBJ1-2
CSVEGGGWNYGYTF
TGCAGCGTTGAAGGGGGGGGTTGGAACTATGGCTACACCTTC
>NA|13|TRBV6-5|NA|TRBJ1-6
CASSAQRNSPLHF
TGTGCCAGCAGTGCTCAGCGGAATTCACCCCTCCACTTT
>TRBD1|15|TRBV7-9|NA|TRBJ1-5
CASSSGQGSGQPQHF
TGTGCCAGCAGTTCGGGACAGGGCTCGGGCCAGCCCCAGCATTTT
>NA|13|TRBV2|few|TRBJ1-4
CASRTGPNEKLFF
TGTGCCAGCAGGACAGGACCTAATGAAAAACTGTTTTTT
>NA|16|TRBV30|few|TRBJ2-1
CAWGFPGTFNYNEQFF
TGTGCCTGGGGGTTCCCGGGGACTTTCAACTACAATGAGCAGTTCTTC
>TRBD1|15|TRBV18|many|TRBJ2-2
CASSPSRGRGGELFF
TGTGCCAGCTCACCATCCAGGGGGCGCGGCGGGGAGCTGTTTTTT
>TRBD1|14|TRBV5-1|few|TRBJ2-3
CASSPGQGTDTQYF
TGCGCCAGCAGCCCGGGACAGGGCACAGATACGCAGTATTTT
>NA|13|TRBV30|NA|TRBJ2-1
CAWNRVPLKEQFF
TGTGCCTGGAACAGGGTTCCCCTAAAGGAGCAGTTCTTC
>NA|12|TRBV25-1|few|TRBJ2-2
CASSENTGELFF
TGTGCCAGCAGTGAAAACACCGGGGAGCTGTTTTTT
>NA|12|TRBV30|NA|TRBJ1-1
CAWVTAFTEAFF
TGTGCCTGGGTGACAGCATTCACTGAAGCTTTCTTT
>NA|11|TRBV29-1|few|TRBJ2-3
CSGTITDTQYF
TGCAGCGGGACGATCACAGATACGCAGTATTTT
>TRBD1|11|TRBV29-1|NA|TRBJ1-4
CSVTGDEKLFF
TGCAGCGTAACAGGGGATGAAAAACTGTTTTTT
>NA|17|TRBV30|NA|TRBJ1-1
CAWSVGNRWGEDTEAFF
TGTGCCTGGAGTGTAGGTAATAGGTGGGGCGAGGACACTGAAGCTTTCTTT
>NA|13|TRBV2|NA|TRBJ2-2
CASALGGTGELFF
TGTGCCAGCGCCCTTGGGGGTACCGGGGAGCTGTTTTTT
>NA|13|TRBV5-4|NA|TRBJ2-5
CASSLELWETQYF
TGTGCCAGCAGCTTGGAGCTGTGGGAGACCCAGTACTTC
>NA|13|TRBV29-1|NA|TRBJ2-7
CSTGVGGSSEQYF
TGCAGCACGGGAGTCGGGGGCTCCAGCGAGCAGTACTTC
>NA|16|TRBV5-6|NA|TRBJ1-4
CASSSPSRGYNEKLFF
TGTGCCAGCAGCTCCCCTAGCCGGGGATATAATGAAAAACTGTTTTTT
>TRBD2|18|TRBV5-1|NA|TRBJ2-1
CASSGPLAGGGTYNEQFF
TGCGCCAGCTCCGGTCCCTTAGCGGGGGGAGGTACCTACAATGAGCAGTTCTTC
>NA|16|TRBV29-1|few|TRBJ2-6
CSVRNTGRSGANVLTF
TGCAGCGTTCGAAATACAGGGCGATCTGGGGCCAACGTCCTGACTTTC
>TRBD1|16|TRBV5-6|NA|TRBJ2-1
CASSVQTGSSYNEQFF
TGTGCCAGCAGCGTTCAGACAGGGAGCTCCTACAATGAGCAGTTCTTC
>NA|15|TRBV9|NA|TRBJ2-2
CASKGGGSNTGELFF
TGTGCCAGCAAGGGGGGCGGCTCGAACACCGGGGAGCTGTTTTTT
>NA|10|TRBV29-1|many|TRBJ1-2
CSVEADGYTF
TGCAGCGTTGAAGCTGATGGCTACACCTTC
>TRBD2|15|TRBV4-3|NA|TRBJ2-1
CASSLSSGGAVEQFF
TGCGCCAGCAGCCTCTCTAGCGGGGGGGCCGTTGAGCAGTTCTTC
>NA|12|TRBV5-6|NA|TRBJ1-2
CASSGTRGGYTF
TGTGCCAGCAGCGGAACCAGGGGTGGCTACACCTTC
>NA|12|TRBV29-1|NA|TRBJ2-2
CSVRPNTGELFF
TGCAGCGTTCGACCGAACACCGGGGAACTGTTTTTT
>NA|14|TRBV5-1|once|TRBJ2-7
CASSLDLRHYEQYF
TGCGCCAGCAGCTTGGACCTTCGCCACTACGAGCAGTACTTC
>NA|15|TRBV5-1|few|TRBJ2-5
CASSLLGGGRETQYF
TGCGCCAGCAGCCTTCTCGGCGGGGGCCGGGAGACCCAGTACTTC
>NA|11|TRBV30|NA|TRBJ2-5
CAWSVSETQYF
TGTGCCTGGAGTGTTTCGGAGACCCAGTACTTC
>NA|16|TRBV25-1|NA|TRBJ1-3
CASSEWDSRFGNTIYF
TGTGCCAGCAGTGAATGGGATAGCCGATTCGGAAACACCATATATTTT
>NA|13|TRBV15|NA|TRBJ2-1
CATSRDFGTEQFF
TGTGCCACCAGCAGAGATTTCGGTACTGAGCAGTTCTTC
>NA|15|TRBV5-6|NA|TRBJ2-7
CASSVAPTGNYEQYF
TGTGCCAGCAGCGTGGCACCCACAGGGAACTACGAGCAGTACTTC